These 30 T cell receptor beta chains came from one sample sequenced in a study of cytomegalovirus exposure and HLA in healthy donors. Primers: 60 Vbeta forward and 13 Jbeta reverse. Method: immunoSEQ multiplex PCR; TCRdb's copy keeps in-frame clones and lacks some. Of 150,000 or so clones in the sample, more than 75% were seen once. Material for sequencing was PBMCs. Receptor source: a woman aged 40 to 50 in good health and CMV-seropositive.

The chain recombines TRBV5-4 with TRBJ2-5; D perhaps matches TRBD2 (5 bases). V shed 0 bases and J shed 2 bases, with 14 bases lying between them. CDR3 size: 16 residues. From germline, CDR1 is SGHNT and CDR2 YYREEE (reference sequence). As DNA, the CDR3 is TGTGCCAGCAGCTTGGGGACTCAAACCCGACAAGAGACCCAGTACTTC. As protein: CASSLGTQTRQETQYF.

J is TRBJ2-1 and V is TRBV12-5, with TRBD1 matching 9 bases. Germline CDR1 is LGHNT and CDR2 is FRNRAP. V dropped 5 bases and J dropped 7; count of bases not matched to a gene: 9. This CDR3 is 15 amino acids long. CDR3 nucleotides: TGTGCTAGTGGTCCGGCGGGACAGGGTATTAATGAGCAGTTCTTC. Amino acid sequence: CASGPAGQGINEQFF.

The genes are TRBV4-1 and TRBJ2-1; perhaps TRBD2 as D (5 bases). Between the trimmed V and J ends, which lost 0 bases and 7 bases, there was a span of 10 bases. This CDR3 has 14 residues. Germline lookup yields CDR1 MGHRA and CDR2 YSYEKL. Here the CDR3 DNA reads TGCGCCAGCAGCCAAGATAGTCTAGCTAATGAGCAGTTCTTC. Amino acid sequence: CASSQDSLANEQFF.

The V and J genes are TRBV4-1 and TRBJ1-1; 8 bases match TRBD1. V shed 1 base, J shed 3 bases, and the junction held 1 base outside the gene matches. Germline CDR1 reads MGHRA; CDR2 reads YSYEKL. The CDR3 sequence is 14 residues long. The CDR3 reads CASSQVDRDTEAFF. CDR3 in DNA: TGCGCCAGCAGCCAAGTGGACAGGGACACTGAAGCTTTCTTT.

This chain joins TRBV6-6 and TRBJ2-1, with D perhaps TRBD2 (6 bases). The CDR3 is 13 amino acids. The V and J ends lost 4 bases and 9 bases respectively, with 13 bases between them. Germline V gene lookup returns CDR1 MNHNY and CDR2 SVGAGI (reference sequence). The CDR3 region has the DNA TGTGCCAGCAGTTCGGAGGGCGCCGGTGAGCAGTTCTTC. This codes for CASSSEGAGEQFF.

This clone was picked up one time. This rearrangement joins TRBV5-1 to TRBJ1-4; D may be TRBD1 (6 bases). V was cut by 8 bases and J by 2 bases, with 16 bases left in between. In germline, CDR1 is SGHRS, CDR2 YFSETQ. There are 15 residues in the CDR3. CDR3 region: CASAIGRGTNEKLFF. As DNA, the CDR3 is TGCGCCAGTGCTATCGGGAGGGGGACTAATGAAAAACTGTTTTTT.

CDR3 region: CASSLRTVLGGYTF. The CDR3 DNA reads TGTGCCAGCAGTTTGCGGACAGTCCTAGGGGGCTACACCTTC. The J gene is TRBJ1-2, the V gene TRBV28; maybe TRBD1 (6 bases). Between the trimmed V and J ends, which lost 3 bases and 8 bases, there was a span of 16 bases. CDR3 length equals 14 residues. Germline V gene lookup returns CDR1 MDHEN and CDR2 SYDVKM.

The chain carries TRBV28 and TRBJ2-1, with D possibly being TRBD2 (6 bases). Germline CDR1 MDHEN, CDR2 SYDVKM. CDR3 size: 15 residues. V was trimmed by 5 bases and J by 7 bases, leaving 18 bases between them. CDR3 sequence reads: CASSVRGGATNEQFF. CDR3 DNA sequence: TGTGCCAGCAGTGTGCGAGGAGGGGCTACTAATGAGCAGTTCTTC. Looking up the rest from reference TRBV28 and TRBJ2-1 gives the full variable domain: DVKVTQSSRYLVKRTGEKVFLECVQDMDHENMFWYRQDPGLGLRLIYFSYDVKMKEKGDIPEGYSVSREKKERFSLILESASTNQTSMYLCASSVRGGATNEQFFGPGTRLTVL.

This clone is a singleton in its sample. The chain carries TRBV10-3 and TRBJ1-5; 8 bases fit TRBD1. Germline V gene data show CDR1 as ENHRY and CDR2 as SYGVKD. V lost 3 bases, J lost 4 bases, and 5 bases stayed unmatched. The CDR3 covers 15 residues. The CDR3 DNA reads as TGTGCCATCAGTGAACTCGGGACAGGTAATCAGCCCCAGCATTTT. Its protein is CAISELGTGNQPQHF.

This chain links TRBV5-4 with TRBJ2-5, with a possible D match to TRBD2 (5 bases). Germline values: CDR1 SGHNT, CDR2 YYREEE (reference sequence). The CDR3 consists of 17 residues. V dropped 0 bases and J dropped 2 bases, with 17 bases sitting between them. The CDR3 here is CASSLVSGVGGQETQYF. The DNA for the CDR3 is TGTGCCAGCAGCTTGGTTTCCGGGGTCGGCGGGCAAGAGACCCAGTACTTC.

The CDR3 loop is CASSRLLEGHFYEQYF. DNA of the CDR3: TGTGCCAGCAGCCGCCTTCTAGAGGGACACTTCTACGAGCAGTACTTC. This sequence joins TRBV27 and TRBJ2-7, with a weak D call TRBD1 (6 bases). In germline, CDR1 is MNHEY, CDR2 SMNVEV (reference sequence). The V gene lost 6 bases and the J gene lost 3 bases, with 21 bases spanning the gap. The CDR3 runs 16 residues.

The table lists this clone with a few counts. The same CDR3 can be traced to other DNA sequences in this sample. The CDR3: CASSPLAGSLYNEQFF. CDR3 DNA sequence: TGCGCCAGCAGCCCGTTAGCGGGATCCCTTTACAATGAGCAGTTCTTC. The chain has TRBV5-1 and TRBJ2-1, with 8 bases that match TRBD2. The CDR3 is 16 amino acids. The germline gives CDR1 SGHRS, CDR2 YFSETQ. J gave up 4 bases and V 4 bases, and 10 bases lay outside the gene matches. The full variable domain, rest sourced from reference TRBV5-1 and TRBJ2-1, is KAGVTQTPRYLIKTRGQQVTLSCSPISGHRSVSWYQQTPGQGLQFLFEYFSETQRNKGNFPGRFSGRQFSNSRSEMNVSTLELGDSALYLCASSPLAGSLYNEQFFGPGTRLTVL.

CDR3 DNA: TGCGCCAGCAGCACGGTTGGGGCCCCGGGTCCTGAGCAGTTCTTC. Protein product: CASSTVGAPGPEQFF. This chain links TRBV5-1 with TRBJ2-1, with D possibly being TRBD1 (5 bases). There are 15 residues in the CDR3. The V and J ends lost 4 bases and 9 bases respectively, with 20 bases between them. Germline CDR1 and CDR2: SGHRS and YFSETQ.

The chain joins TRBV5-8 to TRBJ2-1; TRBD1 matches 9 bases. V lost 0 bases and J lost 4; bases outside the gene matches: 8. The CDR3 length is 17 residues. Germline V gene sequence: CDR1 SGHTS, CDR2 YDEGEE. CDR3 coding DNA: TGTGCCAGCAGCTTGGAGTGGACAGGGGTTAGTTACAATGAGCAGTTCTTC. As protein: CASSLEWTGVSYNEQFF.

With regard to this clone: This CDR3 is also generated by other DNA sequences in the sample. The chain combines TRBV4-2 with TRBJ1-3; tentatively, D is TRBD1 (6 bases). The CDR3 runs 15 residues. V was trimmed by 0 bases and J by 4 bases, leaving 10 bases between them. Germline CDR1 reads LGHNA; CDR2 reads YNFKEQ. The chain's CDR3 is CASSQDTGSGNTIYF. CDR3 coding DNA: TGTGCCAGCAGCCAAGATACAGGGTCAGGAAACACCATATATTTT.

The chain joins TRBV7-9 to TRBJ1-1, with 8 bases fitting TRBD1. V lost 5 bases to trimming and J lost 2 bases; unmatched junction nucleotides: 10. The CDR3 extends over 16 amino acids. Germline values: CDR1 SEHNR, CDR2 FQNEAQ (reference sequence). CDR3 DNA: TGTGCCAGCAGCATAACTACTGGACAGGGAAACACTGAAGCTTTCTTT. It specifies CASSITTGQGNTEAFF.

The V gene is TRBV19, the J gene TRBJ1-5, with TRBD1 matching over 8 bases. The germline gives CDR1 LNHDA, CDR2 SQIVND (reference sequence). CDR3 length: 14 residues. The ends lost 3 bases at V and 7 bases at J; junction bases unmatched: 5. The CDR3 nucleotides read TGTGCCAGTAGTATCCGGACAGGGTGGCAGCCCCAGCATTTT. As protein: CASSIRTGWQPQHF.

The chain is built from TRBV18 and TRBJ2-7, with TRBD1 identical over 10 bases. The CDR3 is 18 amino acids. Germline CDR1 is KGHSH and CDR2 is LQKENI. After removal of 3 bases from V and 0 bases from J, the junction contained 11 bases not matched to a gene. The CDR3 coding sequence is TGTGCCAGCTCACCCCTCCGGGTGGGGACAGGGGACTCCTACGAGCAGTACTTC. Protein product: CASSPLRVGTGDSYEQYF.

CDR3 residues: CASRTGTGTPRAYF. The CDR3 nucleotides read TGCGCCAGCAGGACCGGGACGGGGACTCCGCGCGCGTACTTC. This chain connects TRBV5-1 to TRBJ2-7, with D possibly TRBD2 on 6 matching bases. V was clipped by 5 bases and J by 12 bases, with 24 bases between them. The CDR3 covers 14 residues. Per the germline V gene, CDR1 is SGHRS and CDR2 is YFSETQ.

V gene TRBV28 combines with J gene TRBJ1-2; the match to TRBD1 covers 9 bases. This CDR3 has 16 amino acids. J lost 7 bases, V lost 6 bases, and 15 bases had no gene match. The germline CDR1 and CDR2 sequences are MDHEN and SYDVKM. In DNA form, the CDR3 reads TGTGCCAGCAGCCTATTGCCTACAGGGGGCGAAGTTGGCTACACCTTC. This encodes CASSLLPTGGEVGYTF.

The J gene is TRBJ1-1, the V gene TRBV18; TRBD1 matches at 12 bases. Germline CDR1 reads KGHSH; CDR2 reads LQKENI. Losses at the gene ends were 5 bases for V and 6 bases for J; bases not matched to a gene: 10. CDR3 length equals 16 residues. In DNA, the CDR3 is TGTGCCAGCTCATCTTCTGCCGGGACAGGGGGCTCTGAAGCTTTCTTT. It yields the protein CASSSSAGTGGSEAFF.

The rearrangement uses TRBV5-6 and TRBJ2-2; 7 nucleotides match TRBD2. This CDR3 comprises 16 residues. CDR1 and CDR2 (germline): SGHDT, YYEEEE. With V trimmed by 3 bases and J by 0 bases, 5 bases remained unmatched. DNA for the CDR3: TGTGCCAGCAGCTGGACTAGGGGTTCGAACACCGGGGAGCTGTTTTTT. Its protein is CASSWTRGSNTGELFF.

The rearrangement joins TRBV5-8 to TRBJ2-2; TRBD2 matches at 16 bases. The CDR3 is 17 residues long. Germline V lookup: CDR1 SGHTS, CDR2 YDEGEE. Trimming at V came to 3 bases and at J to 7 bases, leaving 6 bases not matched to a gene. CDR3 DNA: TGTGCCAGCAGCTGGTGGGGACTAGCGGGAGGGTTCGGGGAGCTGTTTTTT. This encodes CASSWWGLAGGFGELFF.

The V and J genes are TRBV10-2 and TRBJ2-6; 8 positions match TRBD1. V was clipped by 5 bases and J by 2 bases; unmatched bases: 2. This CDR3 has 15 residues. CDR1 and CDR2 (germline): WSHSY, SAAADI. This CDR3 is CASSQGATGANVLTF. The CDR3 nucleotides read TGCGCCAGCAGTCAGGGGGCTACTGGGGCCAACGTCCTGACTTTC.

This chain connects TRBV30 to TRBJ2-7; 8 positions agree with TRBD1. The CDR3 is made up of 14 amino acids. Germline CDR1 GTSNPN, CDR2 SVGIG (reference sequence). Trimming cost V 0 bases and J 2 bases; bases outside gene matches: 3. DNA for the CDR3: TGTGCCTGGAGTGTAGGACAGGGTCCCTACGAGCAGTACTTC. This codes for CAWSVGQGPYEQYF.

CDR3 sequence (DNA): TGTGCCAGCAGTTCCTCCAATGAACTAGCGGGCTACTACGAGCAGTACTTC. Translation: CASSSSNELAGYYEQYF. This chain joins TRBV7-9 and TRBJ2-7, with TRBD2 matching over 9 bases. The germline V gene has CDR1 SEHNR and CDR2 FQNEAQ (reference sequence). J gave up 3 bases and V 6 bases, and 15 bases lay outside the gene matches. The CDR3 length is 17 residues.

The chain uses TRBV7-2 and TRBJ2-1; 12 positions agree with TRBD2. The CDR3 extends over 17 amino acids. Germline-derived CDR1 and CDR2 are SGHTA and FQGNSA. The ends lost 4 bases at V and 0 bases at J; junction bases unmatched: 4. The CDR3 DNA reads TGTGCCAGCAGCTCCCCTAGCGGGAGGGCCTCCTACAATGAGCAGTTCTTC. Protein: CASSSPSGRASYNEQFF.

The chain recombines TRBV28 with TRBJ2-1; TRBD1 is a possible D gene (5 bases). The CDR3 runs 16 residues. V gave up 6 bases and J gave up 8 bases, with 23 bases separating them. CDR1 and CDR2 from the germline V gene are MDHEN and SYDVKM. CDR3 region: CASSLGVLGTHDEQFF. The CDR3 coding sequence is TGTGCCAGCAGCCTAGGGGTGCTCGGTACCCACGATGAGCAGTTCTTC.

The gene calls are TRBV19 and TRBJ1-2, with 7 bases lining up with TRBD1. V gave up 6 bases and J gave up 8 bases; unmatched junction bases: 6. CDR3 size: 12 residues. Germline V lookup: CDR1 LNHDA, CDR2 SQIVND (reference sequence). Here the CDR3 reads CASRDRAGGYTF. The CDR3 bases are TGTGCCAGTAGAGACAGGGCGGGAGGCTACACCTTC.

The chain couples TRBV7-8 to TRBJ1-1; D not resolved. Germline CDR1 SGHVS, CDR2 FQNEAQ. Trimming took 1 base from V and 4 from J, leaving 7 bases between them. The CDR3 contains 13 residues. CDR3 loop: CASSLVTSTEAFF. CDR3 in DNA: TGTGCCAGCAGCTTAGTAACCAGCACTGAAGCTTTCTTT.